This section outlines one T cell receptor (beta chain) sequence together with its context. This CDR3 contains 13 residues. With V trimmed by 2 bases and J by 6 bases, 1 base remained unmatched. Germline CDR1 and CDR2: MNHEY and SMNVEV (reference sequence). Original processing notes: For nucleated cells, counts were estimated from reference gene primer amplification. Profiled with immunoSEQ multiplex PCR; TCRdb holds only in-frame clones, not every one. The V and J calls and clone size are taken from that table; D and trimming were inferred from the DNA. Counted here are around 620,000 clones, about 87% occurring once; the ten biggest clones make up approximately 0.25%. This record comes from a study of blood T cell repertoires in COVID-19. The wider study: Acute-phase and convalescent COVID-19 samples originated in the United States, Italy and Spain.

Sequencing was carried out using peripheral blood. This rearrangement joins TRBV27 to TRBJ1-2; 9 nucleotides match TRBD1. This TCR was sampled from a woman under 30 with acute or convalescent COVID-19. The CDR3 DNA reads TGTGCCAGCAGTTTAGGGACAGGGAATGGCTACACCTTC. It is translated as CASSLGTGNGYTF.